The text below deals with one T cell receptor (beta chain). The antigen it recognizes is unknown. No much larger clonotype is one base removed from it; base qualities were not supplied. Genomic DNA was isolated from the sorted cells so that the TCRbeta CDR3 region could be sequenced. TCRbeta CDR3 regions were sequenced using the immunoSEQ Assay. Here the immuneACCESS table is served through TCRdb, limited to in-frame sequences with V and J called. Missing clones are a known gap in these copies; in checked studies unresolved V genes cover under half, and the rest lacks a known reason. This sample comprises tens of thousands of clones, 75% to 95% of them detected only once. The ten largest clones capture roughly 0.45% of the sample. The junction shows trimming of 3 bases on V and 6 bases on J, and the gene matches do not reach 3 bases of it. The CDR3 measures 15 amino acids from cysteine to phenylalanine. Only the CDR3 part of the read is kept: 45 bases, read in frame from the first base. CDR1 and CDR2 are drawn from the germline V gene: ENHRY, SYGVKD.

This specimen comes from a study of OX40 agonist ivuxolimab in advanced cancers. Background on the whole study: Ivuxolimab was an agonistic, fully human IgG2 monoclonal antibody directed against OX40 (CD134), a costimulatory receptor. Intravenous ivuxolimab was administered to patients every 2 weeks at six dose levels: 0.01, 0.1, 0.3, 1.5, 3 and 10 mg/kg. Of the approximately 50 dose-escalation patients, hepatocellular carcinoma was present in about 20, melanoma in around 15, renal cell carcinoma in 9 and head and neck cancer in 9. In the dose-escalation cohort, 82.7% of patients were male, and the mean age was about 55 years, with a range of about 20 to 90. Prior anti-PD-1, anti-PD-L1 or anti-CTLA-4 therapy was permitted, and approximately 42% of dose-escalation patients had received checkpoint inhibitors. Partial responses occurred in three dose-escalation patients: two with cutaneous melanoma and one with hepatocellular carcinoma. Peripheral TCRbeta sequencing aimed to test whether ivuxolimab altered TCR sequence diversity and caused clonal T-cell expansion. The paper covers the monotherapy dose-escalation part of the phase I ivuxolimab trial, which included N ≈ 50 patients. General conclusions and limits of the study: Low levels of normalized T-cell clonal expansion were also seen in some nonresponding patients. The antigen specificity of the clonally expanded peripheral T cells was not determined. At doses from 0.1 to 3.0 mg/kg, clonal expansion was seen in both CD4+ and CD8+ blood T cells between baseline and week 6. After ivuxolimab, CD8+ T cells had more expanded clones than CD4+ T cells on average. In partial responders in the 0.1-3.0 mg/kg groups, normalized peripheral clonal expansion was found to be among the lowest, especially among CD8+ T cells.

The trial excluded patients who had a history of autoimmune disease or were on systemic immunosuppression. In every dose cohort, peripheral blood was drawn for TCR sequencing at baseline, cycle 4 day 1, and cycle 7 day 1. Samples were obtained from an open-label, multicenter, first-in-human phase I dose-escalation trial of ivuxolimab. Adults with locally advanced or metastatic head and neck squamous cell, hepatocellular, melanoma or renal cell carcinoma were enrolled in the trial. Before TCR sequencing, CD4+ and CD8+ T cells were separately sorted from peripheral blood. The origin of this receptor is an adult with an advanced solid tumor such as melanoma, head and neck, liver or kidney cancer. The chain joins TRBV10-3 to TRBJ1-5, with 12 middle bases fitting TRBD1. Material: CD4+ or CD8+ T cells sorted from blood, obtained in a trial of the OX40 agonist ivuxolimab. The encoded CDR3 is CAISDGTGGFQPQHF. The DNA is TGTGCCATCAGTGACGGGACAGGGGGCTTTCAGCCCCAGCATTTT.